Listed below are T cell receptor beta chains from one sample, sequenced in a study of lymphopenia after photon versus proton radiotherapy. Some clones are missing from TCRdb's copy, which holds only in-frame ones; the method was immunoSEQ multiplex PCR. The sample carries fewer than 30,000 clones, roughly four fifths recorded once. The sample was peripheral blood, taken from a patient treated with photon-based radiotherapy. The receptors derive from a woman aged 45-65 years with pancreatic cancer. Each CDR3 is given with its conserved first and last residue. The D gene is left open where the match is weak. Expanded clones get a size class; other rows say once, few or many, or leave the size out.

clone_size	v_call	j_call	d_call	cdr3_nt	cdr3_aa
.	TRBV11-2	TRBJ2-2	.	TGTGCCAGCCGCCAAACGCAGGGGCCCCCCGGGGAGCTGTTTTTT	CASRQTQGPPGELFF
.	TRBV29-1	TRBJ2-1	TRBD1	TGCAGCGTTGTTCTTTGGGACAGGGGTCACAATGAGCAGTTCTTC	CSVVLWDRGHNEQFF
.	TRBV7-2	TRBJ1-5	.	TGTGCCAGCAGCTTATCGGCGCAGCCCCAGCATTTT	CASSLSAQPQHF
.	TRBV30	TRBJ1-2	TRBD1	TGTGCCTGGGGGCGGGACAGGGGTTCTGATGACTATGGCTACACCTTC	CAWGRDRGSDDYGYTF
.	TRBV10-1	TRBJ2-3	.	TGCGCCACCCGAGGGGTTAGCACAGATACGCAGTATTTT	CATRGVSTDTQYF
.	TRBV27	TRBJ1-1	.	TGTGCCAGCAGCCCCCAGGAGAGGAGGACTGAAGCTTTCTTT	CASSPQERRTEAFF
.	TRBV5-6	TRBJ1-2	TRBD1	TGTGCCAGCAGCTTGGGGACAGGGAACTATGGCTACACCTTC	CASSLGTGNYGYTF
once	TRBV7-6	TRBJ2-6	.	TGTGCCAGCAGCTTAGCGGGACACGGACGGGTCGGGGCCAACGTCCTGACTTTC	CASSLAGHGRVGANVLTF
.	TRBV2	TRBJ1-1	.	TGTGCCAGCAGTGTGGTGGGGCAGAACACTGAAGCTTTCTTT	CASSVVGQNTEAFF
.	TRBV5-1	TRBJ1-5	TRBD1	TGCGCCAGCAGCCCCGGACAGGGTGGTCAGCCCCAGCATTTT	CASSPGQGGQPQHF
.	TRBV19	TRBJ2-6	.	TGTGCCAGTAGTAGGGGACTGCCAGAGGGGGCCAACGTCCTGACTTTC	CASSRGLPEGANVLTF
.	TRBV5-4	TRBJ2-1	.	TGTGCCAGCAGCTTGGGGGCAGGATTAGGCAATGAGCAGTTCTTC	CASSLGAGLGNEQFF
.	TRBV5-8	TRBJ2-3	.	TGTGCCAGCAGCTTGTATGACAAGAGTACGCAGTATTTT	CASSLYDKSTQYF
.	TRBV11-1	TRBJ1-3	.	TGTGCCAGCAGTTTACAGGCGAGCTACTCTGGAAACACCATATATTTT	CASSLQASYSGNTIYF
.	TRBV28	TRBJ2-1	.	TGTGCCAGCAGTCCTGCTGGGGTCGGCAGGGACCGTTACAATGAGCAGTTCTTC	CASSPAGVGRDRYNEQFF
.	TRBV7-3	TRBJ2-5	TRBD1	TGTGCCAGCAGCCCCGGGACAGGGAAGGAAGAGACCCAGTACTTC	CASSPGTGKEETQYF
.	TRBV28	TRBJ1-5	TRBD1	TGTGCCAGCAGTTCCCTAGACAGGGGGGGTAGCAATCAGCCCCAGCATTTT	CASSSLDRGGSNQPQHF
.	TRBV10-1	TRBJ1-4	.	TGCGCCAGCAGCCGGGACACTAATGAAAAACTGTTTTTT	CASSRDTNEKLFF
.	TRBV5-4	TRBJ2-5	TRBD1	TGTGCCAGCAGCTTGGAAGGCAGGGGGCAGGAGACCCAGTACTTC	CASSLEGRGQETQYF
few	TRBV10-3	TRBJ2-1	.	TGTGCCATCAGTGGTTCGATTGAGCAGTTCTTC	CAISGSIEQFF
.	TRBV29-1	TRBJ1-3	.	TGCAGCGGGGCGGACGAATACTCTGGAAACACCATATATTTT	CSGADEYSGNTIYF
.	TRBV19	TRBJ2-2	TRBD1	TGTGCCAGTAGTAGCAGGGGGCTCGCGAACACCGGGGAGCTGTTTTTT	CASSSRGLANTGELFF
few	TRBV4-2	TRBJ1-3	.	TGTGCCAGCAGCCAAGATCAAGGGGGGACTGGAAACACCATATATTTT	CASSQDQGGTGNTIYF
.	TRBV19	TRBJ1-5	.	TGTGCCAGTACTCTTTACACAGGAACAGACCAGCCCCAGCATTTT	CASTLYTGTDQPQHF
.	TRBV5-1	TRBJ2-7	.	TGCGCCAGCAGCTTGGCCGCGGGACACTACGAGCAGTACTTC	CASSLAAGHYEQYF
.	TRBV6-6	TRBJ1-1	.	TGTGCCAGCAGTTACTCCGGGGTGAACACTGAAGCTTTCTTT	CASSYSGVNTEAFF
.	TRBV19	TRBJ2-1	.	TGTGCCAGTAGTATTAGCGCAAACCCCCTTTACAATGAGCAGTTCTTC	CASSISANPLYNEQFF
.	TRBV4-3	TRBJ2-1	TRBD2	TGCGCCAGCAGCCAAGAGTACGGGAGGATCTCCTACAATGAGCAGTTCTTC	CASSQEYGRISYNEQFF
.	TRBV19	TRBJ2-3	.	TGTGCCAGTAGACACCGGGACATTAGCACAGATACGCAGTATTTT	CASRHRDISTDTQYF
.	TRBV18	TRBJ2-7	.	TGTGCCAGCTCACCAACTCGACAGGGACTTTCCTACGAGCAGTACTTC	CASSPTRQGLSYEQYF
.	TRBV2	TRBJ1-1	TRBD1	TGTGCCAGGGGGACAGTGAACACTGAAGCTTTCTTT	CARGTVNTEAFF
.	TRBV7-2	TRBJ1-1	TRBD1	TGTGCCAGCAGCCCGCGGACAGGGCGGGACACTGAAGCTTTCTTT	CASSPRTGRDTEAFF
.	TRBV5-8	TRBJ2-4	.	TGTGCCAGCAGCAACTCAGGGAGAGAGGAAAACATTCAGTACTTC	CASSNSGREENIQYF
.	TRBV15	TRBJ2-1	.	TGTGCCACCAGCAGAGTTTCGTTTATTGGCCGGTACAATGAGCAGTTCTTC	CATSRVSFIGRYNEQFF
few	TRBV6-1	TRBJ1-1	TRBD1	TGTGCCAGCAGTCTCCGAACCGGGACAGCCTTT	CASSLRTGTAF
.	TRBV28	TRBJ2-7	.	TGTGCCAGCAGCCGCAGGGGAACCTACGAGCAGTACTTC	CASSRRGTYEQYF
.	TRBV7-2	TRBJ2-7	TRBD2	TGTGCCAGCAGCTTAAAGAGGGGAGGGCGTTCCTTCTCCTACGAGCAGTACTTC	CASSLKRGGRSFSYEQYF
.	TRBV9	TRBJ2-7	.	TGTGCCAGCAGCAGATCGGACAGCATACCCCTAAGCTCCTACGAGCAGTACTTC	CASSRSDSIPLSSYEQYF
.	TRBV4-3	TRBJ1-1	TRBD1	TGCGCCAGCAGCCAAGATGACAGGGGGCTCTTTAAGACCGAAGCTTTCTTT	CASSQDDRGLFKTEAFF
.	TRBV11-2	TRBJ1-1	.	TGTGCCAGCAGCCAGACAGGTCGAGCTGAAGCTTTCTTT	CASSQTGRAEAFF
.	TRBV10-2	TRBJ1-5	TRBD1	TGCGCCAGCAGTCACGTCAGGGGGGGCAATCAGCCCCAGCATTTT	CASSHVRGGNQPQHF
.	TRBV27	TRBJ2-3	.	TGTGCCAGCAGTTTATCGGGCACAGATACGCAGTATTTT	CASSLSGTDTQYF
.	TRBV11-2	TRBJ2-7	TRBD2	TGTGCCAGCAGCTTAGCTGTTAGCGGGATAGCGGAGCAGTACTTC	CASSLAVSGIAEQYF
.	TRBV5-8	TRBJ2-5	.	TGTGCCAGCAGCCCCTTGGGGGGCCCGGAGACCCAGTACTTC	CASSPLGGPETQYF
.	TRBV7-6	TRBJ2-7	TRBD1	TGTGCCAGCAGCCTTGGACAGGGGGGCCTCGAGCAGTACTTC	CASSLGQGGLEQYF
.	TRBV5-5	TRBJ2-3	TRBD1	TGTGCCAGCAGCTTGGTTCCGGGACAGGGGACCCTCGGAGATACGCAGTATTTT	CASSLVPGQGTLGDTQYF
.	TRBV6-5	TRBJ1-4	.	TGTGCCAGCAGTTACTCCGGAGGCGCTGAAAAACTGTTTTTT	CASSYSGGAEKLFF
.	TRBV5-4	TRBJ2-7	.	TGTGCCAGCAGCTTAACCGGACAGTACGAGCAGTACTTC	CASSLTGQYEQYF
.	TRBV7-9	TRBJ1-5	.	TGTGCCAGCAGCTTAGCGTCTGGGGTCTGGGCCCAGCATTTT	CASSLASGVWAQHF
.	TRBV19	TRBJ2-3	.	TGTGCCAGTAGTATGGGATCAGATACGCAGTATTTT	CASSMGSDTQYF
.	TRBV6-1	TRBJ2-1	TRBD2	TGTGCCAGCAGTGGGAACTTAGCGGGAGCGGCAAGTGAGCAGTTCTTC	CASSGNLAGAASEQFF
.	TRBV15	TRBJ1-5	.	TGTGCCACCTCAGGGGCGTCTAGCAATCAGCCCCAGCATTTT	CATSGASSNQPQHF
.	TRBV9	TRBJ1-1	TRBD1	TGTGCCAGCAGCGTGAGGGACAGGGGAGGGGACACTGAAGCTTTCTTT	CASSVRDRGGDTEAFF
.	TRBV28	TRBJ2-3	.	TGTGGTTGGGGGCTACCTAGCACAGATACGCAGTATTTT	CGWGLPSTDTQYF
.	TRBV7-2	TRBJ2-1	.	TGTGCCAGCAGCTTAGACTTGTCCACCTACAATGAGCAGTTCTTC	CASSLDLSTYNEQFF
.	TRBV7-9	TRBJ1-2	.	TGTGCCAGCAGCCCGGTTGGCCAGGCCTCCTCTGGCTACACCTTC	CASSPVGQASSGYTF
.	TRBV27	TRBJ2-3	TRBD2	TGTGCCAGCAGTTTATCGGGACTATTGGGGGATACGCAGTATTTT	CASSLSGLLGDTQYF
.	TRBV30	TRBJ2-2	.	TGTGCCTGGAGTGGTAAAGGGGTGACCGGGGAGCTGTTTTTT	CAWSGKGVTGELFF